The T cell receptor (beta chain) described here comes from a study of OX40 agonist ivuxolimab in advanced cancers. In the study overall: Patients received ivuxolimab, an intravenous treatment, every 2 weeks at 0.01 to 10 mg/kg.

Study conclusions and caveats: CD4+ T cells averaged fewer expanded clones than CD8+ T cells.

Libraries were prepared by immunoSEQ multiplex PCR; TCRdb keeps only in-frame clonotypes and omits some of them. Of around 44,000 clones in the sample, 89% are singletons; the top ten hold approximately 0.6%. The sampling schedule covered blood at baseline, cycle 4 day 1, and cycle 7 day 1. About this clone: Its target is unknown.

Trimming pared 9 bases from V and 4 bases from J, leaving 16 bases between. The CDR3 consists of 14 residues. The germline gives CDR1 KGHSH, CDR2 LQKENI. Sequencing was performed on CD4+ or CD8+ T cells sorted from blood, taken in a trial of the OX40 agonist ivuxolimab. This receptor was identified in an adult with an advanced solid tumor such as melanoma, head and neck, liver or kidney cancer. The gene calls are TRBV18 and TRBJ1-3; D not certain. The CDR3 region is CASRARQGGNTIYF. The CDR3 DNA reads TGTGCCAGTCGCGCAAGGCAAGGAGGAAACACCATATATTTT.